What follows are 16 T cell receptor beta chains derived from one specimen sequenced in a study of blood T cell repertoires in COVID-19. Assay: immunoSEQ multiplex PCR; the TCRdb copy retains only in-frame clones and omits some. The data hold tens of thousands of clones, with about 80% observed a single time. The material sequenced was peripheral blood. All receptors come from a man aged 60 to 75 with acute or convalescent COVID-19.

The rearrangement links TRBV6-6 to TRBJ1-2, with D unclear. Per germline, CDR1 MNHNY and CDR2 SVGAGI (reference sequence). The CDR3 extends over 13 amino acids. V was clipped by 0 bases and J by 3 bases, with 5 bases between them. This CDR3 reads CASSYSPDYGYTF. Written as DNA, the CDR3 is TGTGCCAGCAGTTACTCCCCCGACTATGGCTACACCTTC.

The chain links TRBV12-5 to TRBJ1-2; 7 bases line up with TRBD1. The J segment lost 6 bases and the V segment lost 0 bases, leaving 7 bases of the junction unmatched. CDR3 length equals 15 residues. The germline gives CDR1 LGHNT, CDR2 FRNRAP. CDR3 nucleotide sequence: TGTGCTAGTGGTTTGGTACCAGTCAGGGGGGATGGCTACACCTTC. Translating it yields CASGLVPVRGDGYTF.

The rearrangement uses TRBV7-9 and TRBJ2-3, with 12 nucleotides matching TRBD1. V was clipped by 2 bases and J by 4 bases; unmatched bases: 4. The CDR3 is 16 amino acids. Germline V gives CDR1 SEHNR, CDR2 FQNEAQ (reference sequence). CDR3 sequence reads: CASSLFGTGGADTQYF. The CDR3 bases are TGTGCCAGCAGCTTATTTGGGACAGGGGGCGCAGATACGCAGTATTTT. The complete variable domain, with remaining parts taken from reference TRBV7-9 and TRBJ2-3, reads DTGVSQNPRHKITKRGQNVTFRCDPISEHNRLYWYRQTLGQGPEFLTYFQNEAQLEKSRLLSDRFSAERPKGSFSTLEIQRTEQGDSAMYLCASSLFGTGGADTQYFGPGTRLTVL.

The V and J genes are TRBV10-2 and TRBJ1-2; the match to TRBD1 covers 8 bases. V was pared by 8 bases and J by 4 bases, with 6 bases of the junction left unmatched. CDR1 WSHSY and CDR2 SAAADI come from the germline V gene. CDR3 size: 13 residues. CDR3 loop: CASFRGQGYGYTF. The CDR3 DNA reads TGCGCCAGCTTCAGGGGGCAGGGCTATGGCTACACCTTC.

This chain connects TRBV11-2 to TRBJ2-7, with D maybe TRBD2 (5 bases). The CDR3 consists of 17 residues. Per germline, CDR1 SGHAT and CDR2 FQNNGV. Trimming left V 6 bases short and J 0 bases short, with 21 bases between. The CDR3 DNA sequence: TGTGCCAGCAGAGCTTTTACTAGGGAATTCCCCTCCTACGAGCAGTACTTC. Amino acids: CASRAFTREFPSYEQYF.

A few counts support this clone. This chain uses TRBV19 with TRBJ1-3; D may be TRBD1 (6 bases). Germline V gives CDR1 LNHDA, CDR2 SQIVND (reference sequence). This CDR3 spans 14 amino acids. V shed 4 bases and J shed 1 base, with 8 bases lying between them. CDR3 residues: CASSTDSSGNTIYF. CDR3 bases: TGTGCCAGTAGTACGGACAGTTCTGGAAACACCATATATTTT. Full variable domain (rest looked up from reference TRBV19 and TRBJ1-3): DGGITQSPKYLFRKEGQNVTLSCEQNLNHDAMYWYRQDPGQGLRLIYYSQIVNDFQKGDIAEGYSVSREKKESFPLTVTSAQKNPTAFYLCASSTDSSGNTIYFGEGSWLTVV.

The J gene is TRBJ2-2, the V gene TRBV5-1, with D perhaps matching TRBD1 (5 bases). CDR3 length equals 15 residues. V lost 0 bases and J 4 bases, leaving 10 bases between the germline ends. The germline gives CDR1 SGHRS, CDR2 YFSETQ. CDR3 amino acids: CASSLDTGFTGELFF. CDR3 nucleotides: TGCGCCAGCAGCTTGGATACAGGTTTCACCGGGGAGCTGTTTTTT. The entire variable domain, with the rest obtained from reference TRBV5-1 and TRBJ2-2, is as follows: KAGVTQTPRYLIKTRGQQVTLSCSPISGHRSVSWYQQTPGQGLQFLFEYFSETQRNKGNFPGRFSGRQFSNSRSEMNVSTLELGDSALYLCASSLDTGFTGELFFGEGSRLTVL.

This clone was counted only a few times. The chain recombines TRBV30 with TRBJ1-5, with D possibly TRBD1 on 5 matching bases. With 2 bases removed from V and 3 bases from J, the gap between germline ends came to 14 bases. Germline assignment: CDR1 GTSNPN and CDR2 SVGIG (reference sequence). The CDR3 runs to 15 residues. CDR3 sequence: CAWSQRGDFNQPQHF. CDR3 bases: TGTGCCTGGAGTCAACGTGGGGACTTCAATCAGCCCCAGCATTTT. The variable domain in full, completed from reference TRBV30 and TRBJ1-5, reads SQTIHQWPATLVQPVGSPLSLECTVEGTSNPNLYWYRQAAGRGLQLLFYSVGIGQISSEVPQNLSASRPQDRQFILSSKKLLLSDSGFYLCAWSQRGDFNQPQHFGDGTRLSIL.

This chain links TRBV2 with TRBJ1-1; D ambiguous. This CDR3 contains 17 residues. The V and J ends lost 4 bases and 0 bases respectively, with 18 bases between them. Germline V CDR1 and CDR2: SNHLY, FYNNEI. CDR3 DNA sequence: TGTGCCAGCAGTGCATCCCCATTGAAAAACATGAACACTGAAGCTTTCTTT. Protein product: CASSASPLKNMNTEAFF.

This clone has a handful of counts. The chain couples TRBV18 to TRBJ1-2, with a tentative D call TRBD1 (5 bases). Germline V CDR1 and CDR2: KGHSH, LQKENI. This CDR3 spans 14 amino acids. The V gene lost 1 base and the J gene lost 7 bases, with 13 bases spanning the gap. The CDR3 sequence: CASSPLPRDGGYTF. Here the CDR3 DNA reads TGTGCCAGCTCACCACTACCCAGGGATGGTGGCTACACCTTC.

In its sample, this clone was seen once. The rearrangement links TRBV5-1 to TRBJ1-3, with TRBD1 matching 8 bases. J was trimmed by 0 bases and V by 0 bases; bases with no gene match: 2. Germline CDR1 reads SGHRS; CDR2 reads YFSETQ. This CDR3 has 16 amino acids. The CDR3 DNA reads TGCGCCAGCAGCTTGGCACAGGGGGACTCTGGAAACACCATATATTTT. It yields the protein CASSLAQGDSGNTIYF.

The gene calls are TRBV19 and TRBJ1-3; D gene uncertain. Germline lookup yields CDR1 LNHDA and CDR2 SQIVND (reference sequence). Trimming cost V 6 bases and J 0 bases, with 6 bases left between them. The CDR3 runs to 13 residues. The CDR3 sequence: CASRGYSGNTIYF. The CDR3, as DNA: TGTGCCAGTAGGGGCTACTCTGGAAACACCATATATTTT.

The chain joins TRBV5-1 to TRBJ1-1; no clear D gene. This CDR3 is 13 amino acids long. CDR1 is SGHRS, CDR2 YFSETQ, per germline. V was cut by 0 bases and J by 4 bases, with 7 bases left in between. CDR3 sequence: CASSLAPGTEAFF. CDR3 nucleotide sequence: TGCGCCAGCAGCTTGGCCCCGGGCACTGAAGCTTTCTTT.

This clone showed up just a few times. The chain uses TRBV28 and TRBJ1-2; 7 bases fit TRBD1. The CDR3 is 15 residues long. The germline gives CDR1 MDHEN, CDR2 SYDVKM. The J segment lost 1 base and the V segment lost 7 bases, leaving 9 bases of the junction unmatched. The CDR3 loop reads CASTFTGVGNYGYTF. The CDR3 DNA sequence: TGTGCCAGCACCTTTACAGGGGTCGGTAACTATGGCTACACCTTC.

The V gene is TRBV14, the J gene TRBJ1-1; D is perhaps TRBD1 (6 bases). The germline gives CDR1 SGHDN, CDR2 FVKESK. V was cut by 4 bases and J by 10 bases, with 16 bases left in between. CDR3 length equals 13 residues. The CDR3 region has the DNA TGTGCCAGCAGCCTTCACAGGGTTGGGGCAGCTTTCTTT. Translated: CASSLHRVGAAFF.

The gene calls are TRBV19 and TRBJ1-4; no clear D gene. This CDR3 is built from 13 residues. V lost 3 bases and J 10 bases, leaving 12 bases between the germline ends. Germline loops: CDR1 LNHDA, CDR2 SQIVND (reference sequence). The CDR3, as DNA: TGTGCCAGTAGTATCCTCGGGGAAGGAAAACTGTTTTTT. The encoded protein is CASSILGEGKLFF. The whole variable domain, remainder taken from reference TRBV19 and TRBJ1-4, is DGGITQSPKYLFRKEGQNVTLSCEQNLNHDAMYWYRQDPGQGLRLIYYSQIVNDFQKGDIAEGYSVSREKKESFPLTVTSAQKNPTAFYLCASSILGEGKLFFGSGTQLSVL.